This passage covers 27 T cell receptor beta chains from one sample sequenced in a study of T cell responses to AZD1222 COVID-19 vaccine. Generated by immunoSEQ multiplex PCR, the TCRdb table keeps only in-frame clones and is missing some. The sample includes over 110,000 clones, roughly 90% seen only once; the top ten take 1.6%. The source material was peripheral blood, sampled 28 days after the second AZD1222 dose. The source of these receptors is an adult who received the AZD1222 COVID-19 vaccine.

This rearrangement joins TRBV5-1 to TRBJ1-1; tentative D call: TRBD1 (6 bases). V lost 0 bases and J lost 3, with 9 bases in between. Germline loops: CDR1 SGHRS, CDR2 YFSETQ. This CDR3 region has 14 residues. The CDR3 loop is CASSLANRDTEAFF. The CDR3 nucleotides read TGCGCCAGCAGCTTGGCCAACAGGGACACTGAAGCTTTCTTT.

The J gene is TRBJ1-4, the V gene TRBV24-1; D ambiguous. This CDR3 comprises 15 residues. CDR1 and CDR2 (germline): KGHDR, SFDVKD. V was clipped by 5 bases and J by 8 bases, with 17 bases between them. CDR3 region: CATSAAPGPREKLFF. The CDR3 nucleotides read TGTGCCACCAGTGCCGCCCCGGGCCCTAGGGAAAAACTGTTTTTT.

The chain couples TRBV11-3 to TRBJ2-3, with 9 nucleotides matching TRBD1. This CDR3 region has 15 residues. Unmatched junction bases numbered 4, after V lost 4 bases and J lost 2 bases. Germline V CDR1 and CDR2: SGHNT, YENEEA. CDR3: CASSSGQGTTDTQYF. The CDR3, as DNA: TGTGCCAGCAGCTCCGGACAGGGGACCACAGATACGCAGTATTTT. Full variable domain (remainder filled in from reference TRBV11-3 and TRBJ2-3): EAGVVQSPRYKIIEKKQPVAFWCNPISGHNTLYWYLQNLGQGPELLIRYENEEAVDDSQLPKDRFSAERLKGVDSTLKIQPAELGDSAVYLCASSSGQGTTDTQYFGPGTRLTVL.

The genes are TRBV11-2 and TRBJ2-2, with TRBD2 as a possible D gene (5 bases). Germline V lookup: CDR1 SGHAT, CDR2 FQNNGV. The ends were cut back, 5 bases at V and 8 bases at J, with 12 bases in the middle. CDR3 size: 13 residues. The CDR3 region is CASSLHEGGELFF. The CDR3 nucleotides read TGTGCCAGCAGCCTCCATGAGGGAGGGGAGCTGTTTTTT.

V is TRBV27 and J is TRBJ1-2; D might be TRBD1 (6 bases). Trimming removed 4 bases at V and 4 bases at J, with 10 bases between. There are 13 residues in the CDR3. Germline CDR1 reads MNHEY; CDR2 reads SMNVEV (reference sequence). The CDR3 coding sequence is TGTGCCAGCAGTTCGGGGGCCGGCTATGGCTACACCTTC. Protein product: CASSSGAGYGYTF.

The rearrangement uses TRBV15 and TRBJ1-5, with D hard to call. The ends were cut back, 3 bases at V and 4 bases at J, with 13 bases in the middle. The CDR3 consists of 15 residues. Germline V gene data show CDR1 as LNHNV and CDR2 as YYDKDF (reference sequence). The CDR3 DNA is TGTGCCACCAGCAGCCATCTTGCAAATAATCAGCCCCAGCATTTT. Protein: CATSSHLANNQPQHF.

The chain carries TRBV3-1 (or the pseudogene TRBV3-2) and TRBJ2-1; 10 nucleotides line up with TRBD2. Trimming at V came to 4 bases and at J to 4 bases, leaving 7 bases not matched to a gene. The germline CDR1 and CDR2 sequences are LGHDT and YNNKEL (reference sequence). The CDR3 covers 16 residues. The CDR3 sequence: CASSPHASGRYNEQFF. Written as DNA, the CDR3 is TGTGCCAGCAGCCCGCATGCTAGCGGGAGATACAATGAGCAGTTCTTC.

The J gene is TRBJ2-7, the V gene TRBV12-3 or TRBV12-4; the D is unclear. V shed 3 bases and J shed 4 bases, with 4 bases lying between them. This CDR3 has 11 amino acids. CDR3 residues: CASSFRYEQYF. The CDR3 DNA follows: TGTGCCAGCAGTTTTCGGTACGAGCAGTACTTC.

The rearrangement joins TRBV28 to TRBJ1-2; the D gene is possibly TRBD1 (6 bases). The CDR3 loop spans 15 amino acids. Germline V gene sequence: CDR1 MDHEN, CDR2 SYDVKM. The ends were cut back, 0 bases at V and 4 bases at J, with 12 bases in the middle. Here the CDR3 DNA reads TGTGCCAGCAGTTTATGGCAGGGGAGACGCTATGGCTACACCTTC. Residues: CASSLWQGRRYGYTF.

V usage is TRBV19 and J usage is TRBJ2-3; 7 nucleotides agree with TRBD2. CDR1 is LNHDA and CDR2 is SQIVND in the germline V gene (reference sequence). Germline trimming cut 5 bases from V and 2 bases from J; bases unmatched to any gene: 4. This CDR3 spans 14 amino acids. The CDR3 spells CASSRGTTTDTQYF. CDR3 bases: TGTGCCAGTAGTCGCGGGACTACCACAGATACGCAGTATTTT.

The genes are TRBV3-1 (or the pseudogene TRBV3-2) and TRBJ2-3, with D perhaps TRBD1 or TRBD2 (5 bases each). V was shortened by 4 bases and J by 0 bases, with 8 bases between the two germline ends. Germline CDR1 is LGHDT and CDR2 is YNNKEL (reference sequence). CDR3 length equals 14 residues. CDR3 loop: CASSRGASTDTQYF. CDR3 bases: TGTGCCAGCAGCCGAGGGGCTAGCACAGATACGCAGTATTTT.

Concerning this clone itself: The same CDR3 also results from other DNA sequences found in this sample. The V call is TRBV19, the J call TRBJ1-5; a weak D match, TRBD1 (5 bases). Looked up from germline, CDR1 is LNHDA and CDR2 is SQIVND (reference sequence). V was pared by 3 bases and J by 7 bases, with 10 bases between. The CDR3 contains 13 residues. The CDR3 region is CASSIVGDQPQHF. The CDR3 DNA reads TGTGCCAGTAGTATCGTAGGGGACCAGCCCCAGCATTTT.

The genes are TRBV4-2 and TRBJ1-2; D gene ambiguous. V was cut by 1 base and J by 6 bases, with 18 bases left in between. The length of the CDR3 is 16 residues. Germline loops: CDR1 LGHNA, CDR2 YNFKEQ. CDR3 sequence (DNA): TGTGCCAGCAGCCAAGCCCCTGCGCGACAAATTGATGGCTACACCTTC. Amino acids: CASSQAPARQIDGYTF.

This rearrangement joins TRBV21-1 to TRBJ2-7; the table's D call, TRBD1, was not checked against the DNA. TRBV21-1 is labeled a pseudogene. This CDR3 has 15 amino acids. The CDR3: CASSKRGCRSYEQYV. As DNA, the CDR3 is TGTGCCAGCAGCAAAAGGGGATGTCGGTCCTACGAGCAGTACGTC.

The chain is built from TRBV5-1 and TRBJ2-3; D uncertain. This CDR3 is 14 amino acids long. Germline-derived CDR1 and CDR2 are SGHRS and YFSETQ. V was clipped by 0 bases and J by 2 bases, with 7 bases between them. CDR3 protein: CASSLGQTTDTQYF. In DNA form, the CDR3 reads TGCGCCAGCAGCTTGGGCCAGACCACAGATACGCAGTATTTT.

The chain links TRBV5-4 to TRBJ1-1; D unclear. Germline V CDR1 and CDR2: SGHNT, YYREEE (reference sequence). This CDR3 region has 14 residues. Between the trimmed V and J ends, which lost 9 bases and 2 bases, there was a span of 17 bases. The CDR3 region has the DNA TGTGCCACCCAAGTATGGCAGGTAAACACTGAAGCTTTCTTT. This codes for CATQVWQVNTEAFF.

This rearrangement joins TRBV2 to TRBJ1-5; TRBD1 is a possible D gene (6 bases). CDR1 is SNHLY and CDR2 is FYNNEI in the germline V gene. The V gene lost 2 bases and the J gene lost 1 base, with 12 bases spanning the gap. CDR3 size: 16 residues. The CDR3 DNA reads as TGTGCCAGCAGTGAAAGGGGGGCCGGGAGCAATCAGCCCCAGCATTTT. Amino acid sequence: CASSERGAGSNQPQHF.

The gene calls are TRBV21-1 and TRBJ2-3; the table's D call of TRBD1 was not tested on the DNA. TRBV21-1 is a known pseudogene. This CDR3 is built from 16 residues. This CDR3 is CARPNRDLSCTDTQYF. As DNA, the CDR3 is TGTGCCAGACCCAACAGGGATCTATCGTGCACAGATACGCAGTATTTT.

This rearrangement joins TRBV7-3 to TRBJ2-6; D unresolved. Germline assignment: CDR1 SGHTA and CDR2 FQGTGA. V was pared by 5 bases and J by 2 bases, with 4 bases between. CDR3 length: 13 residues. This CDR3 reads CASSRAGANVLTF. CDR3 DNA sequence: TGTGCCAGCAGCCGCGCTGGGGCCAACGTCCTGACTTTC.

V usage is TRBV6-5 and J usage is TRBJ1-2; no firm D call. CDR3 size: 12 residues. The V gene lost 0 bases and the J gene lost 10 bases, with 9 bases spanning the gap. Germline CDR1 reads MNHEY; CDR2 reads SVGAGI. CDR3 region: CASSYSSNHYTF. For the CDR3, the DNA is TGTGCCAGCAGTTACTCGTCAAATCACTACACCTTC.

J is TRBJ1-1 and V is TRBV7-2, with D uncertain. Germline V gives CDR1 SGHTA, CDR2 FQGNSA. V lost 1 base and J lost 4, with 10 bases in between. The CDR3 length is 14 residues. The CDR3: CASSLDVRSTEAFF. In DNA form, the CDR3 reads TGTGCCAGCAGCTTAGATGTGAGGAGCACTGAAGCTTTCTTT.

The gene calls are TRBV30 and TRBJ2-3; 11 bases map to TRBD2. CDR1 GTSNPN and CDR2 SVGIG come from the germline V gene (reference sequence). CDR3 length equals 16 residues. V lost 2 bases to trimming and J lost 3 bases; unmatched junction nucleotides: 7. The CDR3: CAWSLAGGPSTDTQYF. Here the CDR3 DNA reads TGTGCCTGGAGTTTAGCGGGAGGGCCCTCAACAGATACGCAGTATTTT.

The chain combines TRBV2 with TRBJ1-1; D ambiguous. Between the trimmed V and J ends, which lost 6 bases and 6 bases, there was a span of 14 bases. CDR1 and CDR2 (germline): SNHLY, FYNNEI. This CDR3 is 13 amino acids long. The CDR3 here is CASRADTWAEAFF. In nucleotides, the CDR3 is TGTGCCAGCAGGGCAGACACTTGGGCTGAAGCTTTCTTT.

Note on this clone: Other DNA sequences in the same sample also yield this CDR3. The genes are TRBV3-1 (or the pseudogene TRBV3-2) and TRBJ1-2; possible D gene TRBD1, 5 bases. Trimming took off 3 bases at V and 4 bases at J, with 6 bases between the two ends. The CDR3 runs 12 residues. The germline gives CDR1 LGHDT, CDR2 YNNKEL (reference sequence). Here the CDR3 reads CASSQGGYGYTF. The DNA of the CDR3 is TGTGCCAGCAGCCAGGGGGGCTATGGCTACACCTTC.

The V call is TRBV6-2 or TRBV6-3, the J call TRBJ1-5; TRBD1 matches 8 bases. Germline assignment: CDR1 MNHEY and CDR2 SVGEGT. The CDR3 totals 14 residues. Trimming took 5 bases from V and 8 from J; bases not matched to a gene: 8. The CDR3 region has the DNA TGTGCCAGCAGTCAGGGACAGGTTCTTGAGCCCCAGCATTTT. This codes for CASSQGQVLEPQHF.

The CDR3 DNA follows: TGTGCCAGTAGTCCCCGGACAGGGGGCTACAATGAGCAGTTCTTC. This gives the protein CASSPRTGGYNEQFF. The chain recombines TRBV19 with TRBJ2-1; 10 bases fit TRBD1. Germline V gene lookup returns CDR1 LNHDA and CDR2 SQIVND (reference sequence). The V gene end was trimmed by 5 bases and the J gene end by 3 bases; junction bases not matched to a gene: 4. The CDR3 covers 15 residues.

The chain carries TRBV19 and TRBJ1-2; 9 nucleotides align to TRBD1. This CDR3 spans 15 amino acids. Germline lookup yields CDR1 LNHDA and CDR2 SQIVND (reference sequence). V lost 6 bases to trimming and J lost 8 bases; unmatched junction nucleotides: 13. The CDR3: CASRPPRDRDRGYTF. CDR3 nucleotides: TGTGCCAGTAGACCCCCCCGGGACAGGGACCGGGGCTACACCTTC.